The 10 T cell receptor beta chains reported below all come from one sample, sequenced in a study of blood T cell repertoires in COVID-19. Generated by immunoSEQ multiplex PCR, the TCRdb table keeps only in-frame clones and is missing some. The table shows over 250,000 clones, with 90% occurring only once. Sequenced material: PBMCs or T cells enriched from blood (not recorded which). These receptors were obtained from a man aged 55-75 years who had recovered from COVID-19.

The chain recombines TRBV4-1 with TRBJ2-7, with 7 bases aligning to TRBD1. Germline V gene lookup returns CDR1 MGHRA and CDR2 YSYEKL. CDR3 length: 15 residues. Trimming at V came to 2 bases and at J to 5 bases, leaving 9 bases not matched to a gene. The DNA of the CDR3 is TGCGCCAGCAGCCAACAACAGGGGCCGTTTGACGAGCAGTACTTC. It codes for CASSQQQGPFDEQYF.

In its sample, this clone was seen once. The CDR3 nucleotides are TGTGCCAGTCATGGTCGGCGGGGATCAACTAATGAAAAACTGTTTTTT. Protein product: CASHGRRGSTNEKLFF. The genes are TRBV19 and TRBJ1-4; D is unclear. V gave up 8 bases and J gave up 0 bases, with 16 bases separating them. CDR1 is LNHDA, CDR2 SQIVND, per germline (reference sequence). The CDR3 is 16 amino acids.

This CDR3 is CASSLGIAETQYF. In DNA, the CDR3 is TGTGCCAGCAGCTTAGGTATAGCGGAGACCCAGTACTTC. The V gene is TRBV11-3, the J gene TRBJ2-5; the D gene is possibly TRBD2 (5 bases). This CDR3 region has 13 residues. Looked up from germline, CDR1 is SGHNT and CDR2 is YENEEA. V shed 1 base and J shed 5 bases, with 8 bases lying between them.

A single count supports this clone. The chain carries TRBV4-3 and TRBJ1-1, with D possibly TRBD1 on 5 matching bases. Deletions cut 1 base from V and 5 bases from J, with 11 bases between. The germline V gene encodes CDR1 LGHNA and CDR2 YSLEER. This CDR3 has 14 residues. For the CDR3, the DNA is TGCGCCAGCAGCCAAGGTAGGGGTTGGACTGAAGCTTTCTTT. Encoded protein: CASSQGRGWTEAFF.

The chain employs TRBV12-3 or TRBV12-4 and TRBJ2-3; tentative D call: TRBD1 (5 bases). This CDR3 region has 13 residues. Trimming pared 5 bases from V and 1 base from J, leaving 7 bases between. In nucleotides, the CDR3 is TGTGCCAGCAGTCCCAGGGGCACAGATACGCAGTATTTT. This codes for CASSPRGTDTQYF.

V usage is TRBV30 and J usage is TRBJ2-3; 10 bases map to TRBD1. Trimming at V came to 3 bases and at J to 3 bases, leaving 0 bases not matched to a gene. The CDR3 has 13 residues. From germline, CDR1 is GTSNPN and CDR2 SVGIG (reference sequence). CDR3 sequence (DNA): TGTGCCTGGAGGGACAGGGGGACAGATACGCAGTATTTT. Residues: CAWRDRGTDTQYF.

V gene TRBV7-2 combines with J gene TRBJ1-5; 7 positions agree with TRBD1. CDR1 and CDR2 from the germline V gene are SGHTA and FQGNSA. This CDR3 is 15 amino acids long. V dropped 2 bases and J dropped 3; count of bases not matched to a gene: 4. The CDR3 sequence is CASSLRTGDNQPQHF. The CDR3 nucleotides are TGTGCCAGCAGCTTAAGAACAGGGGACAATCAGCCCCAGCATTTT.

The V and J genes are TRBV19 and TRBJ1-2, with D hard to call. Germline CDR1 and CDR2: LNHDA and SQIVND (reference sequence). V gave up 4 bases and J gave up 5 bases, with 17 bases separating them. The CDR3 contains 15 residues. CDR3 DNA: TGTGCCAGTAGTACGACCCCGGGATCCGGATATGGCTACACCTTC. It is translated as CASSTTPGSGYGYTF.

This clone was detected once. The genes are TRBV7-8 and TRBJ1-1, with TRBD1 matching over 9 bases. V gave up 4 bases and J gave up 8 bases; unmatched junction bases: 5. CDR1 and CDR2 from the germline V gene are SGHVS and FQNEAQ. The CDR3 runs 13 residues. The DNA for the CDR3 is TGTGCCAGCAGCTACCGGGACAGGGCCGAAGCTTTCTTT. As protein: CASSYRDRAEAFF.

The J gene is TRBJ2-3, the V gene TRBV27; TRBD2 matches 7 bases. The length of the CDR3 is 14 residues. V lost 8 bases and J lost 7; bases outside the gene matches: 12. Germline V gene lookup returns CDR1 MNHEY and CDR2 SMNVEV (reference sequence). In DNA, the CDR3 is TGTGCCAGCCATACACTAGCGTCTACTTATACGCAGTATTTT. Amino acids: CASHTLASTYTQYF.